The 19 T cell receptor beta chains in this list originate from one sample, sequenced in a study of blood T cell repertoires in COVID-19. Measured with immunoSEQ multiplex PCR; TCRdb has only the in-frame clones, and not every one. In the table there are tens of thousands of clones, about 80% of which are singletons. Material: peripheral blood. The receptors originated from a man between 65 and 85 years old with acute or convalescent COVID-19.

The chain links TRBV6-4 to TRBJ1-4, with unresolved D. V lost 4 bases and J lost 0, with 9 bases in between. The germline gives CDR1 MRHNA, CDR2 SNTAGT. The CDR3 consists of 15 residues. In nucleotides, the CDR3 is TGTGCCAGCAGTGCCGAGCTTGCAACTAATGAAAAACTGTTTTTT. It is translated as CASSAELATNEKLFF.

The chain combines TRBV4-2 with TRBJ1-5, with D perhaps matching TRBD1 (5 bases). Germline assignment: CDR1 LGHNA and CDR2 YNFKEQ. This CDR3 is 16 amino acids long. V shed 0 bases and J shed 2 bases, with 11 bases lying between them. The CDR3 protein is CASSQDADSRNQPQHF. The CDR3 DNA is TGTGCCAGCAGCCAAGATGCCGACAGCCGCAATCAGCCCCAGCATTTT.

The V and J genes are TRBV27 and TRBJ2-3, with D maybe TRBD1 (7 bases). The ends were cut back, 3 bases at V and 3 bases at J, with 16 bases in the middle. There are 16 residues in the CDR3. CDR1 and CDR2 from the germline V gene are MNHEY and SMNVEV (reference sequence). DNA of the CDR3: TGTGCCAGCAGTTTCCCAGGGGGGTTTCCGACAGATACGCAGTATTTT. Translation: CASSFPGGFPTDTQYF.

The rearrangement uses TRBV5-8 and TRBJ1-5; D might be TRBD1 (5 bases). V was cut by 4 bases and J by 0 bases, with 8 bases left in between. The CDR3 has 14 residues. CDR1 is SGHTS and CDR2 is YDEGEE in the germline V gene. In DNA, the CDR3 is TGTGCCAGCAGCCGACAGTTTAGCAATCAGCCCCAGCATTTT. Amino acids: CASSRQFSNQPQHF.

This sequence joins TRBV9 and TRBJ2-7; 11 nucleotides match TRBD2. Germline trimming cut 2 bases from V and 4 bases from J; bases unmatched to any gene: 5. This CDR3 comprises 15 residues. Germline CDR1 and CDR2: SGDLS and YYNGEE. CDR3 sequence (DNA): TGTGCCAGCAGCGTTGGGACTAGCGGAAGTTACGAGCAGTACTTC. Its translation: CASSVGTSGSYEQYF.

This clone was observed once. The CDR3 loop reads CASNGRGGAETQYF. The CDR3 region has the DNA TGTGCCAGCAATGGGAGAGGGGGCGCCGAGACCCAGTACTTC. The chain couples TRBV7-2 to TRBJ2-5; 7 bases map to TRBD1. Germline CDR1 is SGHTA and CDR2 is FQGNSA. V gave up 7 bases and J gave up 5 bases; unmatched junction bases: 10. The CDR3 has 14 amino acids.

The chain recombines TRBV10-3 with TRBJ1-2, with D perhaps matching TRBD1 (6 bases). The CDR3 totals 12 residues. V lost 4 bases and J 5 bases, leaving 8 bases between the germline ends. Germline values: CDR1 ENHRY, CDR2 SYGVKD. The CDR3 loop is CAISGGPYGYTF. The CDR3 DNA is TGTGCCATCAGTGGGGGGCCGTATGGCTACACCTTC.

The CDR3 sequence is CASSLDLAEEAFF. The CDR3 DNA follows: TGTGCCAGCAGCTTAGATTTGGCAGAAGAAGCTTTCTTT. The chain has TRBV11-2 and TRBJ1-1; no clear D gene. Germline V gene sequence: CDR1 SGHAT, CDR2 FQNNGV. V dropped 0 bases and J dropped 8 bases, with 10 bases sitting between them. The CDR3 extends over 13 amino acids.

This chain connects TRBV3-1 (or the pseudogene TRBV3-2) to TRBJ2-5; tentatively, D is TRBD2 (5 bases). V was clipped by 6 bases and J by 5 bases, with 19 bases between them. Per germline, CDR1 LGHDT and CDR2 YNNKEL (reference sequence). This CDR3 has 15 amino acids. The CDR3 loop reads CASRSSERSAETQYF. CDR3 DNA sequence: TGTGCCAGCAGATCCAGCGAGCGGAGTGCGGAGACCCAGTACTTC.

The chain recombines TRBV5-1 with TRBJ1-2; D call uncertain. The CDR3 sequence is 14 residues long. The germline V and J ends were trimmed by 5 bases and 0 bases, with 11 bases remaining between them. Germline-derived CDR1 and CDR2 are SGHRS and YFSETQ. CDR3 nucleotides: TGCGCCAGCAGGAGGGCAGAAGCTAACTATGGCTACACCTTC. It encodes CASRRAEANYGYTF.

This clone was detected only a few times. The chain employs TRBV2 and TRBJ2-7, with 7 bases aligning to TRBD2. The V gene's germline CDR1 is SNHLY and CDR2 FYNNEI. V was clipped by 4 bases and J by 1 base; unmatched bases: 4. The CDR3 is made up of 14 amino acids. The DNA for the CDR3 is TGTGCCAGCAGTGGCCAGCGGGGTTCCTACGAGCAGTACTTC. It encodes CASSGQRGSYEQYF.

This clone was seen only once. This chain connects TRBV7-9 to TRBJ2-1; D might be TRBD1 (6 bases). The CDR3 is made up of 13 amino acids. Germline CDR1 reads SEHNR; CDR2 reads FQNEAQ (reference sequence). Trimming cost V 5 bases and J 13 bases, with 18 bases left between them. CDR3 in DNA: TGTGCCAGCAGCCGACTTGATACAGGGTCTCAGTTCTTC. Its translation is CASSRLDTGSQFF.

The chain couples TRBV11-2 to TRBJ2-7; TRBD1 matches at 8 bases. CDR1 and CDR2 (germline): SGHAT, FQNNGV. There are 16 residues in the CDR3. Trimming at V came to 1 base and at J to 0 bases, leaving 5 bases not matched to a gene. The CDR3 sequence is CASSLAAGGRSYEQYF. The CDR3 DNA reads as TGTGCCAGCAGCTTAGCCGCAGGGGGCCGCTCCTACGAGCAGTACTTC.

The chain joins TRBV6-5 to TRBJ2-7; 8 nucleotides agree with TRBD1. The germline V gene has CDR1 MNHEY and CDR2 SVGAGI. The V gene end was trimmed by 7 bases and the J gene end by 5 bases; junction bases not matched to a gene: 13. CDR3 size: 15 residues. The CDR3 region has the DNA TGTGCCAGCATCCCCTCGGGGACAGGCGTCCACGAGCAGTACTTC. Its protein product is CASIPSGTGVHEQYF.

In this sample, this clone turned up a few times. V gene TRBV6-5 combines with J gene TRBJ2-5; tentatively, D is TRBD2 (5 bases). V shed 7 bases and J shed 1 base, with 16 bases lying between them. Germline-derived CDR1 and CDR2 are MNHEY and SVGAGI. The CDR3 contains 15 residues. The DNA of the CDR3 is TGTGCCAGCACACCATCGCGGGCGCCCCAAGAGACCCAGTACTTC. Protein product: CASTPSRAPQETQYF.

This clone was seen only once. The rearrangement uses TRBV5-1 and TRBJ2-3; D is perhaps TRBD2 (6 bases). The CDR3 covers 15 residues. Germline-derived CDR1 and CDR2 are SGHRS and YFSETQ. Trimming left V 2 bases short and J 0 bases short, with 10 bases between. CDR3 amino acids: CASSFGGQSTDTQYF. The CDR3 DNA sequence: TGCGCCAGCAGCTTTGGAGGGCAGAGCACAGATACGCAGTATTTT.

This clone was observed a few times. This CDR3 reads CSVMDSTYEQYF. The CDR3, as DNA: TGCAGCGTTATGGACTCAACCTACGAGCAGTACTTC. The chain couples TRBV29-1 to TRBJ2-7, with D tentatively TRBD2 (5 bases). V was trimmed by 5 bases and J by 2 bases, leaving 10 bases between them. Germline CDR1 and CDR2: SQVTM and ANQGSEA. The CDR3 has 12 amino acids.

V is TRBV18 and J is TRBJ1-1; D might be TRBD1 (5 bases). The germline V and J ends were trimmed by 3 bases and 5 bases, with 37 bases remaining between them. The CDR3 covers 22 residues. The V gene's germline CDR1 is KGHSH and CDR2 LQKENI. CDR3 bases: TGTGCCAGCTCACCTCCTTTCGGGTTCCTGCGGGAGGTGCAGGGTCCAGAAACTGAAGCTTTCTTT. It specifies CASSPPFGFLREVQGPETEAFF.

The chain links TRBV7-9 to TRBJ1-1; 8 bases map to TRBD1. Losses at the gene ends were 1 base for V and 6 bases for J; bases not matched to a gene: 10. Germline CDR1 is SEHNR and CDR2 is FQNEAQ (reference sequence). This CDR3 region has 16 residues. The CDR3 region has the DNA TGTGCCAGCAGCTTAGAAGACGGAACAGGGGGAGCTGAAGCTTTCTTT. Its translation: CASSLEDGTGGAEAFF.